This T cell receptor beta chain was sequenced for a study of CD8 T cells in Susac syndrome. Study results and caveats: It was acknowledged in the study that its TCR sequencing and HLA analysis involved a relatively small number of individuals.

CD8+ and CD4+ T cells were negatively isolated; TEMRA cells were FACS-enriched. The CDR3 is made up of 16 amino acids. CDR1 and CDR2 (germline): MNHNS, SASEGT. V dropped 0 bases and J dropped 0 bases, with 11 bases sitting between them. Details on this clonotype: Its target is not known.

RNA, at about 0.45 to 1 ug, was reverse transcribed with random hexamers. Amplification of the TCR beta CDR3 was carried out by immunoSEQ multiplex PCR, which spanned a total of 54 Vbeta and 13 Jbeta segments. TCRdb redid the calling of the immunoSEQ multiplex PCR reads with MiXCR, one entry per CDR3 protein. This table has 400,000 or so distinct CDR3 sequences, about 85% appearing once. Sequencing was done on a sample of CD8+ T cells from PBMCs. V usage is TRBV6-1 and J usage is TRBJ1-1; D is uncertain. The source of this sequence is a human donor with multiple sclerosis. In DNA, the CDR3 is TGTGCCAGCAGTGAAGCGCCTCTCGTGATGAACACTGAAGCTTTCTTT. Translated: CASSEAPLVMNTEAFF.